This passage covers 24 T cell receptor beta chains from one sample sequenced in a study of molecular identifiers for immune sequencing clone quantification. TCRdb reprocessed the PCR reads with MiXCR, giving one entry per CDR3 protein. The table lists roughly 86,000 distinct CDR3 sequences, around a fifth of them singletons. Material for sequencing was naive CD8+ T cells from blood, with Jurkat cell RNA spiked in. Regarding subset: FACS-sorted CD8+CD4-CCR7+CD45RA+ naive T cells. The receptor set was obtained from a human donor in good health. Some libraries in this study had Jurkat cell RNA spiked in.

This clonotype occurred many times. The gene calls are TRBV7-9 and TRBJ2-4; D call uncertain. Trimming removed 5 bases at V and 15 bases at J, with 14 bases between. Germline loops: CDR1 SEHNR, CDR2 FQNEAQ (reference sequence). The CDR3 totals 11 residues. The CDR3 DNA follows: TGTGCCAGCAGCCAGCAACCCCCTTTGTACTTC. Its translation: CASSQQPPLYF.

Turning to this clonotype: A much larger clone differs by one base, so this may be a read error. In DNA form, the CDR3 reads TGTGCCAGCAGCCCCCCGACCAATAATCCCGAAGGGACCCAGTACTTC. Translating it yields CASSPPTNNPEGTQYF. The chain is built from TRBV7-9 and TRBJ2-5; D ambiguous. Germline V lookup: CDR1 SEHNR, CDR2 FQNEAQ (reference sequence). This CDR3 has 16 residues. The V end lost 5 bases, the J end lost 7 bases, and 23 bases lay between the germline ends.

This clonotype was seen many times. This chain connects TRBV3-1 to TRBJ2-3; tentatively, D is TRBD2 (6 bases). There are 16 residues in the CDR3. V lost 0 bases to trimming and J lost 4 bases, with 14 bases between them. From germline, CDR1 is LGHDT and CDR2 YNNKEL (reference sequence). Here the CDR3 reads CASSQEKAGRPDTQYF. The CDR3 DNA is TGTGCCAGCAGCCAAGAAAAGGCGGGAAGGCCAGATACGCAGTATTTT.

About this clonotype itself: A read error is possible here, since a much larger clone lies one base away. The rearrangement uses TRBV28 and TRBJ2-7, with TRBD2 matching 7 bases. The DNA end favors TRBJ2-1, so the J call may be wrong. Germline assignment: CDR1 MDHEN and CDR2 SYDVKM. This CDR3 spans 15 amino acids. The DNA of the CDR3 is TGTGCCAGCAGTCGTACGGGACTAAAGACATACGAGCAGTTCTTC. This sequence encodes CASSRTGLKTYEQFF.

This clonotype was seen ten or more times. The chain carries TRBV27 and TRBJ2-2; D may be TRBD2 (6 bases). The V end was cut by 1 base, the J end by 3 bases, with 9 bases between. The CDR3 covers 15 residues. Looked up from germline, CDR1 is MNHEY and CDR2 is SMNVEV (reference sequence). The CDR3 bases are TGTGCCAGCAGTTTATGGTCGGGGGACACCGGGGAGCTGTTTTTT. Encoded protein: CASSLWSGDTGELFF.

This clonotype was observed at least ten times. This sequence joins TRBV5-4 and TRBJ2-6, with TRBD1 matching over 7 bases. CDR1 is SGHNT and CDR2 is YYREEE in the germline V gene (reference sequence). This CDR3 region has 15 residues. The trim removed 4 bases at V and 1 base at J, leaving 2 bases unmatched. The CDR3 loop reads CASSEGQSGANVLTF. The CDR3 DNA sequence: TGTGCCAGCAGCGAGGGACAGTCTGGGGCCAACGTCCTGACTTTC.

A remark on this clonotype: Since the CDR3 does not end with the conserved phenylalanine or tryptophan, this likely comes from a read error. This chain links TRBV6-2 or TRBV6-3 with TRBJ2-3; no clear D gene. The CDR3 is 14 amino acids. With 0 bases removed from V and 2 bases from J, the gap between germline ends came to 6 bases. Germline V gives CDR1 MNHEY, CDR2 SVGEGT. The CDR3 bases are TGTGCCAGCAGTTACTCTAGCCCCACAGATACGCAGTATCTT. Encoded protein: CASSYSSPTDTQYL.

CDR3 amino acids: CASSPDGGLAEAFF. DNA for the CDR3: TGTGCCAGCAGCCCGGACGGGGGGCTCGCTGAAGCTTTCTTT. The chain couples TRBV7-4 to TRBJ1-1; D possibly corresponds to TRBD1 (6 bases). This CDR3 spans 14 amino acids. V was pared by 5 bases and J by 6 bases, with 16 bases between. The germline V gene has CDR1 SGHVT and CDR2 SQSDAQ.

This clonotype has at least ten counts. The J gene is TRBJ2-7, the V gene TRBV29-1; D gene ambiguous. The CDR3 runs to 14 residues. Trimming stripped 1 base from V and 2 bases from J, with 12 bases between. Germline CDR1 SQVTM, CDR2 ANQGSEA. The CDR3 loop is CSVEVLDVTYEQYF. Written as DNA, the CDR3 is TGCAGCGTTGAAGTTTTGGACGTCACCTACGAGCAGTACTTC.

The sample holds a few counts of this clonotype. This may come from a read error, since a much larger clone is one base off. The chain combines TRBV4-3 with TRBJ2-7; no firm D call. Germline assignment: CDR1 LGHNA and CDR2 YSLEER. V shed 0 bases and J shed 8 bases, with 17 bases lying between them. CDR3 length: 15 amino acids. The CDR3 loop is CASSQDLGGPYKQYF. Here the CDR3 DNA reads TGCGCCAGCAGCCAAGATCTCGGTGGGCCATACAAGCAGTACTTC.

The CDR3 coding sequence is TGTGCCAGCAGCCAAGATCGACGGCTAGCGGGGGCCCAATACTCCTACAATGAGCAGTTCTTC. This encodes CASSQDRRLAGAQYSYNEQFF. The J gene is TRBJ2-1, the V gene TRBV3-1; 10 bases fit TRBD2. The trim removed 0 bases at V and 0 bases at J, leaving 14 bases unmatched. The CDR3 spans 21 residues. Germline V gene lookup returns CDR1 LGHDT and CDR2 YNNKEL (reference sequence).

The table lists this clonotype with many counts. The chain combines TRBV2 with TRBJ1-4, with D hard to call. The CDR3 consists of 15 residues. The germline V gene encodes CDR1 SNHLY and CDR2 FYNNEI. The germline V and J ends were trimmed by 5 bases and 0 bases, with 10 bases remaining between them. CDR3 region: CASSQYTATNEKLFF. The CDR3 nucleotides read TGTGCCAGCAGTCAATACACTGCAACTAATGAAAAACTGTTTTTT.

This clonotype was detected ten times or more. The chain links TRBV29-1 to TRBJ2-1; TRBD2 aligns across 7 bases. CDR1 is SQVTM and CDR2 is ANQGSEA in the germline V gene. The trim removed 2 bases at V and 1 base at J, leaving 5 bases unmatched. The CDR3 contains 15 residues. The CDR3 sequence: CSVETGLVSYNEQFF. The CDR3 nucleotides are TGCAGCGTTGAAACAGGACTAGTATCCTACAATGAGCAGTTCTTC.

Concerning this clonotype itself: Possible read error: a much larger clone is one base away. The J gene is TRBJ2-1, the V gene TRBV19; D unclear. Germline V gene lookup returns CDR1 LNHDA and CDR2 SQIVND (reference sequence). The CDR3 length is 13 residues. The CDR3 coding sequence is TGTGCCAGTGGTATAGATCTCTCCAATGAGCAGTTCTTC. This translates into CASGIDLSNEQFF. Combining the CDR3 with reference TRBV19 and TRBJ2-1 gives the whole variable domain DGGITQSPKYLFRKEGQNVTLSCEQNLNHDAMYWYRQDPGQGLRLIYYSQIVNDFQKGDIAEGYSVSREKKESFPLTVTSAQKNPTAFYLCASGIDLSNEQFFGPGTRLTVL.

To note about this clonotype: A much larger clone is a single base away; this may be a read error. The CDR3 DNA follows: TGCGCCAGCAGCTACCCTAGCGGGAGGGCCATCAATGAGCAGTTCTTC. Translation gives CASSYPSGRAINEQFF. The chain carries TRBV5-1 and TRBJ2-1; the match to TRBD2 covers 12 bases. J lost 6 bases, V lost 3 bases, and 7 bases had no gene match. The germline gives CDR1 SGHRS, CDR2 YFSETQ. The CDR3 contains 16 residues.

This clonotype was detected many times. The genes are TRBV12-3 or TRBV12-4 and TRBJ2-3; unclear D gene. V lost 1 base and J 6 bases, leaving 11 bases between the germline ends. This CDR3 has 14 residues. CDR3 coding DNA: TGTGCCAGCAGTTTAGAAGCGTTGGGGGATACGCAGTATTTT. This translates into CASSLEALGDTQYF.

The V and J genes are TRBV28 and TRBJ2-1, with 9 bases lining up with TRBD1. V was pared by 6 bases and J by 6 bases, with 9 bases of the junction left unmatched. From germline, CDR1 is MDHEN and CDR2 SYDVKM. The CDR3 is 15 amino acids. The CDR3, as DNA: TGTGCCAGCAGCTTGGGACAGGGATTGGTCAATGAGCAGTTCTTC. It encodes CASSLGQGLVNEQFF.

The chain carries TRBV7-9 and TRBJ2-2; D call uncertain. Germline V gene sequence: CDR1 SEHNR, CDR2 FQNEAQ (reference sequence). The CDR3 spans 15 residues. V lost 5 bases and J lost 4, with 14 bases in between. CDR3 amino acids: CASSRSSIGTGELFF. CDR3 nucleotides: TGTGCCAGCAGCCGTAGTAGTATCGGCACCGGGGAGCTGTTTTTT.

This clonotype has a count of ten or more. The genes are TRBV20-1 and TRBJ1-3; D uncertain. Germline V lookup: CDR1 DFQATT, CDR2 SNEGSKA (reference sequence). The V end lost 4 bases, the J end lost 6 bases, and 7 bases lay between the germline ends. CDR3 length: 11 amino acids. CDR3 sequence reads: CSAILVNTIYF. The CDR3 bases are TGCAGTGCTATACTTGTAAACACCATATATTTT.

This clonotype was seen ten or more times. The chain carries TRBV6-2 or TRBV6-3 and TRBJ2-3; unclear D gene. V shed 10 bases and J shed 5 bases, with 16 bases lying between them. The germline CDR1 and CDR2 sequences are MNHEY and SVGEGT. This CDR3 region has 13 residues. The CDR3 DNA is TGTGCCACCCAAGGAGCGCTGATAGATACGCAGTATTTT. Protein: CATQGALIDTQYF.

This clonotype was observed many times. This chain uses TRBV6-6 with TRBJ1-5; TRBD1 might be the D (6 bases). The germline V gene encodes CDR1 MNHNY and CDR2 SVGAGI (reference sequence). V lost 0 bases and J 0 bases, leaving 21 bases between the germline ends. The CDR3 runs to 20 residues. CDR3 sequence reads: CASSYSQGNIREYSNQPQHF. The CDR3 nucleotides read TGTGCCAGCAGTTACTCCCAGGGGAACATCAGGGAATATAGCAATCAGCCCCAGCATTTT.

Many counts were recorded for this clonotype. CDR3 in amino acids: CASSLGLAPETQYF. As DNA, the CDR3 is TGTGCCAGCAGCTTGGGCCTGGCCCCTGAGACCCAGTACTTC. The chain employs TRBV5-4 and TRBJ2-5; D unclear. Germline V gene sequence: CDR1 SGHNT, CDR2 YYREEE (reference sequence). The CDR3 spans 14 residues. Between the trimmed V and J ends, which lost 0 bases and 5 bases, there was a span of 11 bases.

This clonotype was observed at least ten times. The rearrangement joins TRBV5-4 to TRBJ1-1; D may be TRBD1 (5 bases). This CDR3 spans 13 amino acids. Trimming stripped 3 bases from V and 5 bases from J, with 11 bases between. CDR1 SGHNT and CDR2 YYREEE come from the germline V gene (reference sequence). In DNA form, the CDR3 reads TGTGCCAGCAGCTGGGGACCGGCAACTGAAGCTTTCTTT. Protein: CASSWGPATEAFF.

In this sample, this clonotype turned up many times. This chain joins TRBV7-9 and TRBJ1-4; D perhaps matches TRBD1 (6 bases). The CDR3 spans 13 residues. Trimming left V 6 bases short and J 5 bases short, with 10 bases between. Germline CDR1 is SEHNR and CDR2 is FQNEAQ (reference sequence). DNA of the CDR3: TGTGCCAGCAGTCGGACAGAAAATGAAAAACTGTTTTTT. It translates to CASSRTENEKLFF.